This T cell receptor beta chain was sequenced for a study of vaccination and CD4 T cells after COVID-19. The CDR3 consists of 14 residues. The V gene lost 1 base and the J gene lost 5 bases, with 15 bases spanning the gap. The germline V gene encodes CDR1 DFQATT and CDR2 SNEGSKA (reference sequence). Study-wide points: In median terms, SARS-CoV-2-reactive clonotypes went from 21 to 38, a nonsignificant rise.

The treatment here: approximately 11-day PBMC culture with coronavirus spike peptide pools or control peptides (ViraFEST assay). Comment on this clonotype: What it binds is unknown.

CD4+ T cells that had been cultured provided DNA sequenced with the Oncomine TCR Beta short-read assay. Each CDR3 protein gets one entry after TCRdb re-called the PCR reads with MiXCR. The repertoire holds about 20,000 distinct CDR3 sequences, with around 59% as singletons. The source of this sequence is a human donor who had recovered from COVID-19. The chain employs TRBV20-1 and TRBJ2-7, with D perhaps being TRBD1 or TRBD2 (5 bases each). Sample: CD4+ T cells from blood, cultured in vitro. CDR3 sequence reads: CSARAPEGTDEQYF. CDR3 nucleotides: TGCAGTGCTAGAGCCCCCGAAGGGACCGACGAGCAGTACTTC.